This is a list of T cell receptor beta chains from one sample in a study of identifying expanded T cells in peripheral blood. Profiling relied on immunoSEQ multiplex PCR, and the TCRdb table lists in-frame clones only, not all of them. The sample yields 45,000 to 65,000 clones, 70% to 85% seen once. The sequenced sample was blood. These receptors originate from a person between 18 and 75 years old in good health. Each CDR3 is given with its conserved first and last residue. Fields, in order: J gene, clone size, V gene, CDR3 protein. Clone size is shown for a subset of rows, as once, few, many or a class of expanded clone.

>TRBJ2-1|NA|TRBV7-9
CASSLEGALAGGGVF
>TRBJ1-5|once|TRBV5-1
CASSSKGQGDGNQPQHF
>TRBJ2-3|few|TRBV7-8
CASSPWTSGRSDTQYF
>TRBJ1-4|once|TRBV10-3
CAISESRTGMVANEKLFF
>TRBJ2-7|NA|TRBV29-1
CSAGGEYPRGQYF
>TRBJ2-3|NA|TRBV25-1
CASSPTGGSDTQYF
>TRBJ1-4|NA|TRBV5-1
CASSPSRADEKLFF
>TRBJ1-2|NA|TRBV30
CAWSARGGNTF
>TRBJ1-2|NA|TRBV6-5
CASSLQGSYGYTF
>TRBJ1-2|NA|TRBV9
CASNEGNNYGYTF
>TRBJ1-4|NA|TRBV18
CASSSTDNEKLFF
>TRBJ2-3|once|TRBV7-8
CASTHWLGTGGFSTDTQYF
>TRBJ1-1|NA|TRBV4-1
CASSQPVALGGNTEAFF
>TRBJ1-4|NA|TRBV15
CATGGTWNEKLFF
>TRBJ2-1|NA|TRBV9
CASSVALRNNEQFF
>TRBJ1-4|NA|TRBV2
CASSEARGTNEKLFF
>TRBJ2-2|NA|TRBV9
CASSVESTNTGELFF
>TRBJ2-5|few|TRBV9
CASSVGAFQETQYF
>TRBJ1-5|medium-sized|TRBV5-4
CASSVAGIREPQHF
>TRBJ2-4|NA|TRBV7-8
CASSGLAKNIQYF
>TRBJ2-7|once|TRBV11-2
CASSSKTGGSSEQYF
>TRBJ1-1|NA|TRBV19
CASSTHRGRNTEAFF
>TRBJ2-5|NA|TRBV7-8
CASSSSRGYEETQYF
>TRBJ2-5|NA|TRBV7-2
CASSRARTSASETQYF
>TRBJ2-1|once|TRBV18
CASSRRTSGNNEQFF
>TRBJ2-2|NA|TRBV9
CASSASSGTYTGELFF
>TRBJ1-4|NA|TRBV10-3
CATRGQGTTNEKLFF